A selection of T cell receptor beta chains follows, all from one sample in a study of blood T cell repertoires in COVID-19. Repertoires were generated with immunoSEQ multiplex PCR, while TCRdb's copy carries only in-frame clones and drops some. The repertoire holds approximately 100,000 clones, with roughly 92% as singletons. Material: peripheral blood. These receptors were taken from a man in his 70s with acute or convalescent COVID-19. Each CDR3 is given with its conserved first and last residue. The D gene is left open where the match is weak. Clone size is stated in some rows and not others, as once, few, many or a class when expanded.

len | j_gene | v_gene | abundance | d_gene | CDR3aa | CDR3nt
16 | TRBJ1-4 | TRBV4-1 | once | TRBD1 | CASSQGGQGMNEKLFF | TGCGCCAGCAGCCAAGGGGGACAGGGGATGAATGAAAAACTGTTTTTT
11 | TRBJ2-1 | TRBV29-1 | - | TRBD1 | CSVNRGNEQFF | TGCAGCGTCAACAGGGGCAATGAGCAGTTCTTC
16 | TRBJ2-3 | TRBV7-8 | once | - | CASSLHLADSTDTQYF | TGTGCCAGCAGCCTTCATCTAGCAGATAGCACAGATACGCAGTATTTT
15 | TRBJ2-3 | TRBV28 | - | TRBD2 | CASSVAGGPTDTQYF | TGTGCCAGCAGTGTAGCGGGAGGGCCGACAGATACGCAGTATTTT
13 | TRBJ2-1 | TRBV28 | - | - | CASRALDYNEQFF | TGTGCCAGCAGGGCCCTAGATTACAATGAGCAGTTCTTC
15 | TRBJ1-5 | TRBV27 | - | - | CASSWAGDSNQPQHF | TGTGCCAGCAGTTGGGCGGGGGATAGCAATCAGCCCCAGCATTTT
15 | TRBJ1-3 | TRBV9 | - | - | CASGRDATLRDTIYF | TGTGCGTCTGGGCGGGACGCCACTTTAAGGGACACCATATATTTT
16 | TRBJ1-3 | TRBV9 | few | TRBD1 | CASSIAGTGSGNTIYF | TGTGCCAGCAGCATAGCCGGGACAGGCTCTGGAAACACCATATATTTT
13 | TRBJ2-5 | TRBV3-1/TRBV3-2 | - | - | CASSQNYQETQYF | TGTGCCAGCAGCCAAAACTACCAAGAGACCCAGTACTTC
15 | TRBJ1-1 | TRBV2 | - | TRBD1 | CASRQRQGMNTEAFF | TGTGCCAGCAGGCAGCGACAGGGCATGAACACTGAAGCTTTCTTT
16 | TRBJ2-2 | TRBV7-3 | - | TRBD2 | CASSPRSGTSAGELFF | TGTGCCAGCAGCCCCCGGTCCGGGACTAGCGCCGGGGAGCTGTTTTTT
15 | TRBJ1-5 | TRBV28 | - | TRBD1 | CASSPGDRVGQPQHF | TGTGCCAGCAGCCCTGGGGACAGGGTGGGTCAGCCCCAGCATTTT
15 | TRBJ2-7 | TRBV3-1/TRBV3-2 | - | TRBD2 | CASSRGLAGPYEQYF | TGTGCCAGCAGCCGGGGACTAGCGGGACCGTACGAGCAGTACTTC
15 | TRBJ1-5 | TRBV27 | - | - | CASSFIGRDNQPQHF | TGTGCCAGCAGTTTTATAGGCAGGGACAATCAGCCCCAGCATTTT
17 | TRBJ2-1 | TRBV7-8 | - | - | CASSLLWVVGQSNEQFF | TGTGCCAGCAGCTTACTTTGGGTAGTGGGGCAAAGCAATGAGCAGTTCTTC
15 | TRBJ2-3 | TRBV3-1/TRBV3-2 | - | - | CASSPGQIRADTQYF | TGTGCCAGCAGCCCCGGACAGATACGCGCAGATACGCAGTATTTT
13 | TRBJ2-5 | TRBV6-5 | - | TRBD2 | CASSGGAGETQYF | TGTGCCAGTAGCGGGGGGGCCGGGGAGACCCAGTACTTC
17 | TRBJ2-1 | TRBV4-3 | - | TRBD2 | CASSPTGDYPNYNEQFF | TGCGCCAGCAGCCCCACCGGGGACTACCCGAACTACAATGAGCAGTTCTTC
16 | TRBJ2-1 | TRBV18 | - | - | CASSLVGTGSYNEQFF | TGTGCCAGCTCCCTCGTCGGAACGGGGTCCTACAATGAGCAGTTCTTC
13 | TRBJ2-1 | TRBV7-3 | - | - | CASSLSGIGEQFF | TGTGCCAGCAGCTTATCCGGGATTGGTGAGCAGTTCTTC
15 | TRBJ2-1 | TRBV6-5 | - | TRBD1 | CASWGWTGGSNEQFF | TGTGCCAGCTGGGGGTGGACAGGGGGTAGCAATGAGCAGTTCTTC
11 | TRBJ2-7 | TRBV3-1/TRBV3-2 | - | - | CASSIGLEQYF | TGTGCCAGCAGCATAGGACTCGAGCAGTACTTC
19 | TRBJ2-6 | TRBV2 | - | TRBD1 | CASSDFLDRGEFGANVLTF | TGTGCCAGCAGTGATTTTTTGGACAGGGGCGAATTTGGGGCCAACGTCCTGACTTTC
16 | TRBJ2-7 | TRBV7-7 | few | - | CASSLASGQIDREQYF | TGTGCTAGCAGCTTAGCGAGCGGGCAGATTGATAGGGAGCAGTACTTC
16 | TRBJ1-1 | TRBV5-8 | - | - | CASSGQLWGANTEAFF | TGTGCCAGCAGCGGCCAACTATGGGGAGCGAACACTGAAGCTTTCTTT
13 | TRBJ1-2 | TRBV2 | - | - | CASSEARSGGYTF | TGTGCCAGCAGTGAAGCAAGGTCGGGGGGCTACACCTTC
13 | TRBJ1-3 | TRBV5-1 | - | - | CASSREFGNTIYF | TGCGCCAGCTCTAGGGAGTTTGGAAACACCATATATTTT
17 | TRBJ2-2 | TRBV7-9 | once | TRBD2 | CASSSRYPGLGTGELFF | TGTGCCAGCAGCTCTCGGTACCCGGGACTAGGTACCGGGGAGCTGTTTTTT
12 | TRBJ2-1 | TRBV18 | - | - | CASSRQGNEQFF | TGTGCCAGCTCACGGCAGGGCAATGAGCAGTTCTTC
15 | TRBJ2-7 | TRBV5-6 | - | TRBD1 | CASSWTGRLGYEQYF | TGTGCCAGCAGCTGGACAGGGAGATTGGGCTACGAGCAGTACTTC
13 | TRBJ1-3 | TRBV19 | - | - | CASTRRRGNTIYF | TGTGCCAGTACCCGCCGGAGAGGAAACACCATATATTTT
15 | TRBJ1-1 | TRBV18 | - | - | CASSPGTRGGTEAFF | TGTGCCAGCTCACCCGGGACGCGGGGGGGCACTGAAGCTTTCTTT
13 | TRBJ1-4 | TRBV15 | - | TRBD1 | CATTWDRDEKLFF | TGTGCCACCACGTGGGACAGAGATGAAAAACTGTTTTTT
15 | TRBJ2-3 | TRBV7-9 | - | TRBD1 | CASSPTGGPIDTQYF | TGTGCCAGCAGCCCGACAGGGGGCCCAATAGATACGCAGTATTTT
14 | TRBJ1-1 | TRBV6-2/TRBV6-3 | - | - | CASSYNFQGTEAFF | TGTGCCAGCAGTTACAATTTCCAGGGGACTGAAGCTTTCTTT
14 | TRBJ1-6 | TRBV5-5 | - | - | CASSLTQSGSPLHF | TGTGCCAGCAGCTTGACGCAGTCTGGTTCACCCCTCCACTTT
14 | TRBJ2-3 | TRBV30 | once | TRBD2 | CAWSAGTSGGTQYF | TGTGCCTGGAGTGCAGGGACTAGCGGTGGTACGCAGTATTTT
15 | TRBJ2-4 | TRBV3-1/TRBV3-2 | - | TRBD2 | CASSQHAGGLDIQYF | TGTGCCAGCAGCCAACACGCGGGGGGGCTAGACATTCAGTACTTC
12 | TRBJ1-2 | TRBV19 | - | - | CASSLTVDGYTF | TGTGCCAGTAGCCTGACAGTCGATGGCTACACCTTC
16 | TRBJ2-1 | TRBV7-2 | - | TRBD2 | CASSPPGLAGVYEQFF | TGTGCCAGCAGCCCGCCGGGGCTAGCGGGAGTTTACGAGCAGTTCTTC
14 | TRBJ2-7 | TRBV2 | - | - | CASIGSPPFYEQYF | TGTGCCAGCATCGGGAGTCCCCCTTTTTACGAGCAGTACTTC
15 | TRBJ2-7 | TRBV27 | - | - | CASSLFGHPSYEQYF | TGTGCCAGCAGTTTATTTGGACACCCCTCCTACGAGCAGTACTTC
15 | TRBJ2-1 | TRBV5-1 | - | - | CASSLDYPSYNEQFF | TGCGCCAGCAGCTTGGACTATCCCTCCTACAATGAGCAGTTCTTC
15 | TRBJ1-3 | TRBV7-9 | - | - | CASSLAGEDGNTIYF | TGTGCCAGCAGCTTAGCAGGGGAAGATGGAAACACCATATATTTT
16 | TRBJ2-3 | TRBV6-1 | - | TRBD2 | CASSDRGSPSTDTQYF | TGTGCCAGCAGTGATCGCGGGAGCCCAAGCACAGATACGCAGTATTTT
15 | TRBJ2-5 | TRBV5-6 | - | TRBD2 | CASSLVGTSPETQYF | TGTGCCAGCAGCTTGGTAGGGACTAGCCCGGAGACCCAGTACTTC
13 | TRBJ2-1 | TRBV5-1 | - | TRBD1 | CASREQGNNEQFF | TGCGCCAGCAGGGAACAGGGGAACAATGAGCAGTTCTTC
17 | TRBJ1-1 | TRBV9 | - | - | CASSVAGEGGVRTEAFF | TGTGCCAGCAGCGTAGCTGGAGAGGGAGGGGTGCGGACTGAAGCTTTCTTT
17 | TRBJ2-3 | TRBV24-1 | - | TRBD2 | CATSDNLAGGLTDTQYF | TGTGCCACCAGTGACAACCTAGCGGGAGGGCTCACAGATACGCAGTATTTT
15 | TRBJ2-5 | TRBV19 | - | - | CASSIWPLPGETQYF | TGTGCCAGTAGTATTTGGCCGTTACCAGGGGAGACCCAGTACTTC
14 | TRBJ2-7 | TRBV18 | few | TRBD1 | CASSPGQTSYEQYF | TGTGCCAGCTCACCGGGACAGACCTCCTACGAGCAGTACTTC
14 | TRBJ1-4 | TRBV7-2 | - | TRBD1 | CASSRDRSNEKLFF | TGTGCCAGCAGCCGGGACAGGTCTAATGAAAAACTGTTTTTT
16 | TRBJ1-5 | TRBV19 | once | - | CASNPLEGTGNQPQHF | TGTGCCAGTAATCCCCTCGAGGGCACGGGCAATCAGCCCCAGCATTTT